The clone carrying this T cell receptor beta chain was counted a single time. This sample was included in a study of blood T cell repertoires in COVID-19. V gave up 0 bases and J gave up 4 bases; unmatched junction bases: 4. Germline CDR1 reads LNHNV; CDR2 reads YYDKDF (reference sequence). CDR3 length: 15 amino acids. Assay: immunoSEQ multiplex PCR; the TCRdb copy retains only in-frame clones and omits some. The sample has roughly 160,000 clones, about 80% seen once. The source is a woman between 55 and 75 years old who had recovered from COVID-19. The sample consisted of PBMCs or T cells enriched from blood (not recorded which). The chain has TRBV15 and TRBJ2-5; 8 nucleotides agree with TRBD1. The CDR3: CATSRDPQGGETQYF. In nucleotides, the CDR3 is TGTGCCACCAGCAGAGATCCACAGGGGGGAGAGACCCAGTACTTC. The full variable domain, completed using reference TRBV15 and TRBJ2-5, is DAMVIQNPRYQVTQFGKPVTLSCSQTLNHNVMYWYQQKSSQAPKLLFHYYDKDFNNEADTPDNFQSRRPNTSFCFLDIRSPGLGDTAMYLCATSRDPQGGETQYFGPGTRLLVL.